This passage covers 20 T cell receptor beta chains from one sample sequenced in a study of beta chain features in type 1 diabetes. cDNA synthesis used the whole RNA isolate, giving expressed TCRB sequences. The repertoire was sequenced with immunoSEQ multiplex PCR; TCRdb's copy has only in-frame clones and lacks some. Of around 500,000 clones detected, about an eighth appear once; the ten largest clones hold approximately 0.045%. Sequenced input: naive CD4+ T cells from blood. Source of these receptors: a woman aged 18-30 years in good health.

The chain couples TRBV29-1 to TRBJ1-1, with unresolved D. Germline V gives CDR1 SQVTM, CDR2 ANQGSEA. There are 12 residues in the CDR3. Trimming pared 5 bases from V and 11 bases from J, leaving 18 bases between. The CDR3: CSVISGTHKAFF. DNA of the CDR3: TGCAGCGTTATATCAGGTACACACAAGGCTTTCTTT.

The chain has TRBV28 and TRBJ1-2; D is unresolved. Germline V CDR1 and CDR2: MDHEN, SYDVKM. V lost 4 bases, J lost 4 bases, and 13 bases lay in between. The CDR3 loop spans 14 amino acids. Here the CDR3 reads CASSSSRNPYGYTF. CDR3 in DNA: TGTGCCAGCAGTTCGTCTCGGAATCCCTATGGCTACACCTTC.

This rearrangement joins TRBV14 to TRBJ1-2; tentative D call: TRBD1 (6 bases). V was cut by 4 bases and J by 8 bases, with 17 bases left in between. The germline V gene encodes CDR1 SGHDN and CDR2 FVKESK. The CDR3 length is 14 residues. CDR3 sequence reads: CASSPGIQGWGYTF. The CDR3 nucleotides are TGTGCCAGCAGCCCGGGAATACAGGGCTGGGGCTACACCTTC.

J is TRBJ1-5 and V is TRBV6-5; no clear D gene. The CDR3 contains 13 residues. Deletions cut 4 bases from V and 7 bases from J, with 11 bases between. Germline values: CDR1 MNHEY, CDR2 SVGAGI. CDR3 residues: CASSSLGGQPQHF. In DNA form, the CDR3 reads TGTGCCAGCAGTTCTCTTGGTGGGCAGCCCCAGCATTTT.

The chain couples TRBV12-5 to TRBJ2-4; D unresolved. The ends were cut back, 5 bases at V and 2 bases at J, with 10 bases in the middle. This CDR3 region has 14 residues. Germline CDR1 and CDR2: LGHNT and FRNRAP. The CDR3 loop is CASGQEWTKNIQYF. The CDR3 DNA reads TGTGCTAGTGGTCAGGAGTGGACCAAAAACATTCAGTACTTC.

The chain carries TRBV5-1 and TRBJ1-5; D is perhaps TRBD1 (5 bases). There are 13 residues in the CDR3. Looked up from germline, CDR1 is SGHRS and CDR2 is YFSETQ. V was clipped by 3 bases and J by 4 bases, with 8 bases between them. CDR3 loop: CASSSGKNQPQHF. As DNA, the CDR3 is TGCGCCAGCAGCTCAGGGAAAAATCAGCCCCAGCATTTT.

This clone was found a few times. The genes are TRBV7-2 and TRBJ1-1; 7 bases align to TRBD1. The germline gives CDR1 SGHTA, CDR2 FQGNSA. The CDR3 is 14 amino acids. V was clipped by 3 bases and J by 1 base; unmatched bases: 2. CDR3: CASSFQGGNTEAFF. The DNA for the CDR3 is TGTGCCAGCAGCTTCCAGGGGGGGAACACTGAAGCTTTCTTT.

The rearrangement uses TRBV2 and TRBJ1-1; D is unresolved. Germline loops: CDR1 SNHLY, CDR2 FYNNEI. Trimming pared 4 bases from V and 1 base from J, leaving 7 bases between. The CDR3 has 13 residues. The chain's CDR3 is CASSGGGNTEAFF. CDR3 sequence (DNA): TGTGCCAGCAGTGGTGGCGGGAACACTGAAGCTTTCTTT.

The rearrangement joins TRBV6-1 to TRBJ1-5, with 8 bases aligning to TRBD1. V trimming: 8 bases; J trimming: 11 bases; junction bases outside the gene matches: 8. Germline loops: CDR1 MNHNS, CDR2 SASEGT. This CDR3 region has 12 residues. CDR3 sequence reads: CASGTGVLSQHF. DNA of the CDR3: TGTGCCAGCGGGACAGGCGTATTGTCCCAGCATTTT.

This clone was seen a handful of times. This chain uses TRBV27 with TRBJ1-6, with D perhaps matching TRBD1 (5 bases). Trimming pared 4 bases from V and 9 bases from J, leaving 16 bases between. The CDR3 sequence is 15 residues long. The germline CDR1 and CDR2 sequences are MNHEY and SMNVEV (reference sequence). CDR3 amino acids: CASSSAGTPGSPLHF. Here the CDR3 DNA reads TGTGCCAGCAGTTCGGCCGGGACTCCGGGTTCACCCCTCCACTTT.

This clone was detected a few times. The chain joins TRBV7-2 to TRBJ2-1, with D unclear. Trimming took 3 bases from V and 9 from J, leaving 15 bases between them. CDR3 length: 14 amino acids. Germline V gene data show CDR1 as SGHTA and CDR2 as FQGNSA. The CDR3 DNA reads as TGTGCCAGCAGCTTTAACCCGGGTCCTGGTGAGCAGTTCTTC. Amino acid sequence: CASSFNPGPGEQFF. Filled out from reference TRBV7-2 and TRBJ2-1, the complete variable domain reads GAGVSQSPSNKVTEKGKDVELRCDPISGHTALYWYRQSLGQGLEFLIYFQGNSAPDKSGLPSDRFSAERTGGSVSTLTIQRTQQEDSAVYLCASSFNPGPGEQFFGPGTRLTVL.

The sample holds a few counts of this clone. The chain employs TRBV7-8 and TRBJ2-2, with TRBD1 matching over 7 bases. Looked up from germline, CDR1 is SGHVS and CDR2 is FQNEAQ. The CDR3 is 17 amino acids. Germline trimming cut 5 bases from V and 5 bases from J; bases unmatched to any gene: 14. The CDR3 coding sequence is TGTGCCAGCAGCGTACGCCGGGACAGCGCTTATACCGGGGAGCTGTTTTTT. Residues: CASSVRRDSAYTGELFF.

The chain employs TRBV5-6 and TRBJ2-3; 9 bases agree with TRBD1. V gave up 4 bases and J gave up 6 bases; unmatched junction bases: 9. Per the germline V gene, CDR1 is SGHDT and CDR2 is YYEEEE. CDR3 length: 15 residues. The CDR3 sequence is CASSKGTGRWDTQYF. In DNA, the CDR3 is TGTGCCAGCAGCAAGGGGACAGGGAGGTGGGATACGCAGTATTTT.

This chain uses TRBV5-4 with TRBJ2-3, with TRBD2 identical over 8 bases. CDR1 and CDR2 from the germline V gene are SGHNT and YYREEE (reference sequence). Trimming removed 5 bases from V and 1 base from J; junction bases left unmatched: 9. CDR3 length: 16 amino acids. The CDR3 DNA reads TGTGCCAGCAGTGAGAACGGGGGGGCTGGCACAGATACGCAGTATTTT. Translation gives CASSENGGAGTDTQYF.

The chain has TRBV9 and TRBJ2-3, with a possible D match to TRBD2 (6 bases). This CDR3 spans 15 amino acids. Germline CDR1 is SGDLS and CDR2 is YYNGEE. Deletions cut 5 bases from V and 6 bases from J, with 19 bases between. Written as DNA, the CDR3 is TGTGCCAGCAGTGCTGCTGGGGGGAGTGAGGATACGCAGTATTTT. It translates to CASSAAGGSEDTQYF.

The rearrangement uses TRBV5-4 and TRBJ2-2, with D possibly matching TRBD2 (5 bases). The CDR3 loop spans 16 amino acids. CDR1 and CDR2 from the germline V gene are SGHNT and YYREEE (reference sequence). Trimming left V 0 bases short and J 4 bases short, with 13 bases between. Here the CDR3 reads CASSLGVAIPTGELFF. The CDR3, as DNA: TGTGCCAGCAGCTTGGGGGTAGCGATACCCACCGGGGAGCTGTTTTTT.

This clone has only a few counts. V and J are TRBV5-1 and TRBJ1-2, with 7 bases lining up with TRBD1. The CDR3 has 14 amino acids. V shed 4 bases and J 4 bases; nucleotides not matched to a gene: 7. CDR1 is SGHRS, CDR2 YFSETQ, per germline. CDR3 in amino acids: CASSMTGNVYGYTF. The CDR3 DNA follows: TGCGCCAGCAGCATGACAGGGAACGTCTATGGCTACACCTTC.

Only a few counts were recorded for this clone. The sample has other DNA sequences that encode this CDR3 too. V gene TRBV29-1 combines with J gene TRBJ2-7, with D perhaps TRBD1 (6 bases). CDR3 length equals 12 residues. Trimming took 4 bases from V and 6 from J, leaving 13 bases between them. Germline V gives CDR1 SQVTM, CDR2 ANQGSEA. The CDR3 sequence: CSVGHRVGEQYF. DNA of the CDR3: TGCAGCGTTGGGCACAGGGTAGGCGAGCAGTACTTC.

This clone has a handful of counts. The sample contains more than one DNA sequence encoding this CDR3. The rearrangement uses TRBV7-7 and TRBJ1-1, with TRBD1 as a possible D gene (6 bases). Germline V gene data show CDR1 as SSHAT and CDR2 as FNYEAQ (reference sequence). Trimming removed 5 bases at V and 4 bases at J, with 11 bases between. The CDR3 length is 13 residues. CDR3 DNA: TGTGCCAGCAGCCAAACCAGGGGCACTGAAGCTTTCTTT. It yields the protein CASSQTRGTEAFF.

This clone was seen more than once but under ten times. The J gene is TRBJ1-5, the V gene TRBV7-2; D is possibly TRBD1 (5 bases). The V end lost 5 bases, the J end lost 11 bases, and 16 bases lay between the germline ends. The CDR3 runs 13 residues. Germline V gene data show CDR1 as SGHTA and CDR2 as FQGNSA. The CDR3 here is CASSPAGGSAQHF. In nucleotides, the CDR3 is TGTGCCAGCAGCCCCGCCGGGGGATCAGCCCAGCATTTT. Complete variable domain (other parts from reference TRBV7-2 and TRBJ1-5): GAGVSQSPSNKVTEKGKDVELRCDPISGHTALYWYRQSLGQGLEFLIYFQGNSAPDKSGLPSDRFSAERTGGSVSTLTIQRTQQEDSAVYLCASSPAGGSAQHFGDGTRLSIL.